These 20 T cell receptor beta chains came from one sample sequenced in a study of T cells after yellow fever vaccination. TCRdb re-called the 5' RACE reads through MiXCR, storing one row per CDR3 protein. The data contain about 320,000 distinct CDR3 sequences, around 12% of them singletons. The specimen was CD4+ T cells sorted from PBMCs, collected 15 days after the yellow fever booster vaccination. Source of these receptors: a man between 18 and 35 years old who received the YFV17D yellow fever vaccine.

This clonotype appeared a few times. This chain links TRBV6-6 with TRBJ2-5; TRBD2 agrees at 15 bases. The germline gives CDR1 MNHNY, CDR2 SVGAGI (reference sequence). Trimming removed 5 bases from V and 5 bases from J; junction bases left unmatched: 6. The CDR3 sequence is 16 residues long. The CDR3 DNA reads TGTGCCAGCAGTCGGGGACTAGCGGGGGGCGTGGAGACCCAGTACTTC. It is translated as CASSRGLAGGVETQYF.

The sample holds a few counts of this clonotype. CDR3: CSARDRRGGVETQYF. The CDR3 DNA reads TGCAGTGCTAGAGATCGGCGGGGGGGAGTAGAGACCCAGTACTTC. This rearrangement joins TRBV20-1 to TRBJ2-5, with 9 bases fitting TRBD2. The J segment lost 4 bases and the V segment lost 0 bases, leaving 6 bases of the junction unmatched. This CDR3 comprises 15 residues. Per germline, CDR1 DFQATT and CDR2 SNEGSKA (reference sequence).

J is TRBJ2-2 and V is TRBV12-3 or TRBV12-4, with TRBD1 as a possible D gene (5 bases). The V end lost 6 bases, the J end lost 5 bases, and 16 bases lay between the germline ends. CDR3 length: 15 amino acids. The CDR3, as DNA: TGTGCCAGCAGACCCAGGGTAGGGGAAACCGGGGAGCTGTTTTTT. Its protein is CASRPRVGETGELFF.

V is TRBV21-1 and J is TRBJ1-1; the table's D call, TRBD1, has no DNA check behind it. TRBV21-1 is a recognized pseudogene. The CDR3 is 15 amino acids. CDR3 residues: CASSSKDQGTTEAFF. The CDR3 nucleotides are TGTGCCAGCAGCTCAAAGGATCAGGGGACCACTGAAGCTTTCTTT.

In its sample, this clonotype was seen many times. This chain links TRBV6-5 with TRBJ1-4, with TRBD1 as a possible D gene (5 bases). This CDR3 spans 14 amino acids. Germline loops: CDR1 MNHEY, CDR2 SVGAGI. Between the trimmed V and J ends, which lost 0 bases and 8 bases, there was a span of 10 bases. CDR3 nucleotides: TGTGCCAGCAGTTACTCGGGCAGGGTGGAAAAACTGTTTTTT. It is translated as CASSYSGRVEKLFF.

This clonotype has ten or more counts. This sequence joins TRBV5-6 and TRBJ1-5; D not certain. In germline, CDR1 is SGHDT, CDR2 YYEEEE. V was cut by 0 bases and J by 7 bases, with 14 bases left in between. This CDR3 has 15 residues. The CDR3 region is CASSLGRGSVQPQHF. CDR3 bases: TGTGCCAGCAGCTTGGGCCGGGGATCTGTGCAGCCCCAGCATTTT.

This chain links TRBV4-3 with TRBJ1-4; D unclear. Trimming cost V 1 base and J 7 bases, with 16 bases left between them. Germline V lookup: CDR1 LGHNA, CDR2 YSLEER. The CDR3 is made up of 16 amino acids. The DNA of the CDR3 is TGCGCCAGCAGCCAAGGTGCGGGGAGGTTGAGTGAAAAACTGTTTTTT. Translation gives CASSQGAGRLSEKLFF.

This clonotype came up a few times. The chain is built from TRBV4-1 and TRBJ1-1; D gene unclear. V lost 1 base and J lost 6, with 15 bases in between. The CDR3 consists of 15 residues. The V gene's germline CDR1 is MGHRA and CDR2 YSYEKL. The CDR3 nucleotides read TGCGCCAGCAGCCAAGGAGGACGGGGAAGGCCTGAAGCTTTCTTT. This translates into CASSQGGRGRPEAFF.

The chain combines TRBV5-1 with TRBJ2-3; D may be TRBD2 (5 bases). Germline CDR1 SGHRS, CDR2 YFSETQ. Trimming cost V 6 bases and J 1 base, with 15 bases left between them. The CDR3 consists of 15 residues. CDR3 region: CASKDGLRGTDTQYF. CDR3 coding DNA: TGCGCCAGCAAGGATGGGTTGCGGGGCACAGATACGCAGTATTTT.

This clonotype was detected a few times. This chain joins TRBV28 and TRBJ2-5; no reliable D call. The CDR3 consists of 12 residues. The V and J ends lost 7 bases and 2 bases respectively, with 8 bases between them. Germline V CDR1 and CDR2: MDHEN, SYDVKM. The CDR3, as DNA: TGTGCCAGCATGACTGTTCAAGAGACCCAGTACTTC. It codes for CASMTVQETQYF.

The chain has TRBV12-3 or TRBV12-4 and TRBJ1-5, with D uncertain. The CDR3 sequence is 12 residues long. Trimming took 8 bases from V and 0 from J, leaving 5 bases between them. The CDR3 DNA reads TGTGCCAGCGGGGTTAGCAATCAGCCCCAGCATTTT. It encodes CASGVSNQPQHF.

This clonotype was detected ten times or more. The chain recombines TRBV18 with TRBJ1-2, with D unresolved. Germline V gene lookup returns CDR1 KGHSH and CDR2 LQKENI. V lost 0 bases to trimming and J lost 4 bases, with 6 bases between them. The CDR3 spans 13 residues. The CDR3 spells CASSPPAGYGYTF. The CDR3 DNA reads TGTGCCAGCTCACCACCAGCGGGCTATGGCTACACCTTC.

The CDR3 DNA reads TGCGCCAGCAGCTTTCAATCTCTAGCGGGACAGCATGGCTACACCTTC. It yields the protein CASSFQSLAGQHGYTF. The chain employs TRBV5-1 and TRBJ1-2, with TRBD1 matching over 7 bases. With 2 bases clipped from V and 6 bases from J, the junction kept 13 bases outside the gene matches. The germline CDR1 and CDR2 sequences are SGHRS and YFSETQ. The length of the CDR3 is 16 residues.

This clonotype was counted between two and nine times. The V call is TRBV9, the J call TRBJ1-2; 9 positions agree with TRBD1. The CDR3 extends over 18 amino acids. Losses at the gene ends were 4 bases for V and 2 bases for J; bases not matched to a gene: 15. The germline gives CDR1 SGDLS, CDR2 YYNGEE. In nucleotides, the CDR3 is TGTGCCAGCAGCCCAACCCCGGGACAGGGCATTAGGAACTATGGCTACACCTTC. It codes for CASSPTPGQGIRNYGYTF.

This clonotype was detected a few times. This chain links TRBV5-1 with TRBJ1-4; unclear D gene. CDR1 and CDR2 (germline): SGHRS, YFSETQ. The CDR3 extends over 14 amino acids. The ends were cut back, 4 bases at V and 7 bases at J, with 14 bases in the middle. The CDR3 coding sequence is TGCGCCAGCAGCCCTTCCATAGGGAGTGAAAAACTGTTTTTT. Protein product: CASSPSIGSEKLFF.

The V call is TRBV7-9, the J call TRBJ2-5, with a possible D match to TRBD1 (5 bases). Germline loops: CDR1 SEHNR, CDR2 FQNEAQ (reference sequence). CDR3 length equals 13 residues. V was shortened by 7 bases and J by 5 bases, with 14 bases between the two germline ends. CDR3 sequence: CASKRAAGETQYF. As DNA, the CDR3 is TGTGCCAGCAAAAGGGCCGCAGGGGAGACCCAGTACTTC.

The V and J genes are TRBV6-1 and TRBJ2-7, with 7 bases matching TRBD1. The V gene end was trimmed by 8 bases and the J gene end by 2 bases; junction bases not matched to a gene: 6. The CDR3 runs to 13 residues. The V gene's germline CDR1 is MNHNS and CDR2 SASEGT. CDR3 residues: CASGRDSPYEQYF. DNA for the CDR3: TGTGCCAGCGGCCGGGACAGTCCCTACGAGCAGTACTTC.

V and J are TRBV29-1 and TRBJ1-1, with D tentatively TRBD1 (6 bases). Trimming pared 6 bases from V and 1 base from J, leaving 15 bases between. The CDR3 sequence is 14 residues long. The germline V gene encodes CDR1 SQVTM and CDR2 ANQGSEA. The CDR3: CSVRSAGENTEAFF. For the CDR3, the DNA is TGCAGCGTCCGATCGGCAGGGGAGAACACTGAAGCTTTCTTT.

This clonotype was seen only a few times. Here the CDR3 reads CASRIKGGHSPLHF. The DNA of the CDR3 is TGTGCCAGCAGGATAAAAGGGGGCCATTCACCCCTCCACTTT. This chain joins TRBV2 and TRBJ1-6, with 7 nucleotides matching TRBD1. This CDR3 has 14 residues. With V trimmed by 6 bases and J by 8 bases, 7 bases remained unmatched. Germline-derived CDR1 and CDR2 are SNHLY and FYNNEI.

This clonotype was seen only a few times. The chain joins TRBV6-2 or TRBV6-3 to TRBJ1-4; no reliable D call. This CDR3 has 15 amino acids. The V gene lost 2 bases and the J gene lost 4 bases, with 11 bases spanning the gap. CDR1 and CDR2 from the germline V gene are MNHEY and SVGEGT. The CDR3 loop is CASSYPGLFNEKLFF. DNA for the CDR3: TGTGCCAGCAGTTACCCGGGTCTATTTAATGAAAAACTGTTTTTT.